These 15 T cell receptor beta chains were all obtained from the same sample, sequenced in a study of shared clonotypes between healthy human individuals. The data were produced by immunoSEQ multiplex PCR, yet TCRdb's version contains in-frame clones alone and is incomplete. Altogether 950,000 to 1,300,000 clones are present, about 75% being singletons, with the ten largest covering about 1.5%. Sequences were obtained from memory CD4+ T cells sorted from blood. The subset here: CD45RA-negative fraction. The receptor set was obtained from a young man in good health.

This clone was counted ten times or more. V is TRBV5-4 and J is TRBJ1-2; TRBD1 might be the D (5 bases). This CDR3 has 16 residues. Germline CDR1 SGHNT, CDR2 YYREEE (reference sequence). Trimming cost V 4 bases and J 2 bases, with 18 bases left between them. The CDR3 spells CASSTDAGLGNYGYTF. The CDR3 bases are TGTGCCAGCAGCACTGATGCGGGACTGGGAAACTATGGCTACACCTTC.

The chain links TRBV7-9 to TRBJ2-5, with 7 bases lining up with TRBD2. Germline V gene lookup returns CDR1 SEHNR and CDR2 FQNEAQ (reference sequence). The trim removed 0 bases at V and 0 bases at J, leaving 4 bases unmatched. The CDR3 is made up of 16 amino acids. This CDR3 reads CASSLAGGSYQETQYF. The CDR3 DNA reads as TGTGCCAGCAGCTTAGCGGGGGGGTCGTACCAAGAGACCCAGTACTTC.

The chain carries TRBV6-1 and TRBJ2-5; 7 bases agree with TRBD1. The V segment lost 6 bases and the J segment 2 bases; nucleotides outside the gene matches: 9. This CDR3 contains 15 residues. Germline CDR1 and CDR2: MNHNS and SASEGT. The DNA for the CDR3 is TGTGCCAGCAGAGGGGACGGGACAGTACAAGAGACCCAGTACTTC. This gives the protein CASRGDGTVQETQYF.

Here the CDR3 DNA reads TGTGCCAGCAGCTTGGCCGTCGAGGACTCTGGGGCCAACGTCCTGACTTTC. It yields the protein CASSLAVEDSGANVLTF. The V and J genes are TRBV5-4 and TRBJ2-6; D gene uncertain. The CDR3 runs to 17 residues. Trimming stripped 0 bases from V and 0 bases from J, with 10 bases between. Germline V lookup: CDR1 SGHNT, CDR2 YYREEE (reference sequence).

This chain connects TRBV2 to TRBJ1-4; 8 positions agree with TRBD1. This CDR3 region has 17 residues. Trimming removed 6 bases from V and 8 bases from J; junction bases left unmatched: 17. Germline lookup yields CDR1 SNHLY and CDR2 FYNNEI. The CDR3 spells CASRISWKGQAGEKLFF. CDR3 nucleotides: TGTGCCAGCAGAATATCCTGGAAGGGACAGGCTGGGGAAAAACTGTTTTTT. The complete variable domain, with remaining parts taken from reference TRBV2 and TRBJ1-4, reads EPEVTQTPSHQVTQMGQEVILRCVPISNHLYFYWYRQILGQKVEFLVSFYNNEISEKSEIFDDQFSVERPDGSNFTLKIRSTKLEDSAMYFCASRISWKGQAGEKLFFGSGTQLSVL.

This clone has just one count. The CDR3 DNA reads TGTGCCAGCAGCTTGGTGGGGGCAGGACCTAATGAAAAACTGTTTTTT. Translating it yields CASSLVGAGPNEKLFF. The gene calls are TRBV5-5 and TRBJ1-4, with D tentatively TRBD1 (6 bases). Per germline, CDR1 SGHKS and CDR2 YYEKEE (reference sequence). The ends were cut back, 0 bases at V and 3 bases at J, with 12 bases in the middle. The CDR3 spans 16 residues.

The CDR3 here is CASSLLGDTQYF. As DNA, the CDR3 is TGCGCCAGCAGTCTTCTTGGAGATACGCAGTATTTT. The V call is TRBV4-1, the J call TRBJ2-3; D is ambiguous. Germline values: CDR1 MGHRA, CDR2 YSYEKL. V shed 6 bases and J shed 5 bases, with 9 bases lying between them. The CDR3 spans 12 residues.

For this clone: Other DNA sequences of this sample code for an identical CDR3. The chain links TRBV7-9 to TRBJ2-5; tentative D call: TRBD2 (6 bases). The CDR3 has 14 amino acids. Trimming took off 3 bases at V and 0 bases at J, with 8 bases between the two ends. CDR1 and CDR2 from the germline V gene are SEHNR and FQNEAQ (reference sequence). The CDR3 coding sequence is TGTGCCAGCAGCTTTAGGAGGGACCAAGAGACCCAGTACTTC. This codes for CASSFRRDQETQYF.

V usage is TRBV28 and J usage is TRBJ2-2; 7 bases agree with TRBD2. CDR1 and CDR2 (germline): MDHEN, SYDVKM. This CDR3 is built from 13 residues. The junction had 5 bases not matched to a gene; V was cut back by 7 bases and J by 6 bases. The CDR3 spells CASTRAGAGELFF. CDR3 DNA: TGTGCCAGCACTCGTGCGGGGGCCGGGGAGCTGTTTTTT.

In the case of this clone: Other DNA sequences in this sample translate to the same CDR3. The chain uses TRBV7-2 and TRBJ2-1, with TRBD2 matching 8 bases. Per the germline V gene, CDR1 is SGHTA and CDR2 is FQGNSA. CDR3 length: 15 amino acids. Trimming cost V 5 bases and J 2 bases; bases outside gene matches: 5. CDR3 sequence reads: CASSHSGGTYNEQFF. The CDR3 DNA follows: TGTGCCAGCAGCCACAGCGGGGGAACCTACAATGAGCAGTTCTTC.

This clone was seen a few times. The J gene is TRBJ1-2, the V gene TRBV25-1; a weak D match, TRBD1 (5 bases). V was pared by 3 bases and J by 5 bases, with 16 bases between. The germline gives CDR1 MGHDK, CDR2 SYGVNS. This CDR3 is 15 amino acids long. The CDR3 here is CASSDTSREVYGYTF. The CDR3 coding sequence is TGTGCCAGCAGTGACACGTCCAGGGAGGTATATGGCTACACCTTC.

This clone was counted a few times. The chain couples TRBV28 to TRBJ1-1, with 8 nucleotides matching TRBD1. The CDR3 has 12 residues. CDR1 is MDHEN, CDR2 SYDVKM, per germline. The junction had 0 bases not matched to a gene; V was cut back by 6 bases and J by 3 bases. The chain's CDR3 is CASRTGDTEAFF. CDR3 nucleotides: TGTGCCAGCAGGACAGGGGACACTGAAGCTTTCTTT.

The chain couples TRBV2 to TRBJ1-3, with a possible D match to TRBD1 (5 bases). V lost 1 base, J lost 0 bases, and 7 bases lay in between. The CDR3 spans 15 residues. Germline values: CDR1 SNHLY, CDR2 FYNNEI. The CDR3 loop reads CASSEVGTSGNTIYF. Here the CDR3 DNA reads TGTGCCAGCAGTGAAGTAGGGACCTCTGGAAACACCATATATTTT.

This clone came up a few times. The V and J genes are TRBV2 and TRBJ2-1; 7 bases are shared with TRBD2. V lost 6 bases, J lost 5 bases, and 1 base stayed unmatched. The germline V gene encodes CDR1 SNHLY and CDR2 FYNNEI. The CDR3 has 12 amino acids. The CDR3 sequence: CASSLADNEQFF. CDR3 DNA sequence: TGTGCCAGCAGCCTAGCGGACAATGAGCAGTTCTTC.

This clone was recorded only once. The chain couples TRBV7-2 to TRBJ1-5, with D tentatively TRBD1 (6 bases). Germline V gene sequence: CDR1 SGHTA, CDR2 FQGNSA. The CDR3 is 13 amino acids. Trimming cost V 3 bases and J 4 bases, with 7 bases left between them. The CDR3: CASSFQGNQPQHF. The CDR3 DNA reads TGTGCCAGCAGCTTCCAGGGGAATCAGCCCCAGCATTTT. The full variable domain, its missing parts supplied by reference TRBV7-2 and TRBJ1-5, is GAGVSQSPSNKVTEKGKDVELRCDPISGHTALYWYRQSLGQGLEFLIYFQGNSAPDKSGLPSDRFSAERTGGSVSTLTIQRTQQEDSAVYLCASSFQGNQPQHFGDGTRLSIL.